This T cell receptor (beta chain) was found in a study of cytomegalovirus exposure and HLA in healthy donors (dated by TCRdb to 2016 to 2017). About the study as a whole: According to an earlier analysis of around 600 of the donors, some 170 million T cells yielded 117 million unique TCR beta sequences and about 280 Gb of sequence data. An early release covering more than 500 HLA-typed donors comprised approximately 300 gigabases of sequencing data and tens of millions of unique TCR sequences. Among the roughly 400 genotyped donors, roughly 80% belonged to the genetic ancestry cluster associated with self-reported Caucasian donors. The aim of the study was to test whether cataloging public T cell receptors could identify signatures of past pathogen exposure. The study profiled the T cell repertoires of fewer than 850 subjects by immunosequencing and related them to cytomegalovirus serostatus. In addition to the first cohort of around 670 subjects, a separate validation cohort of around 110 different subjects was used. To predict cytomegalovirus infection status, the study brought together high-throughput TCR immunosequencing, statistical association of individual TCRs with disease status, and machine learning. A later analysis re-examined previously published TCR beta repertoires from more than 650 donors and added high-resolution HLA genotyping to investigate patterns of TCR occurrence. In the later analysis, no new phenotypic data were used to find candidate immune exposures; instead, reliance was placed on TCR beta sequences and their occurrence across donors. An earlier analysis of 500 to 750 of the donors applied high-throughput TCR beta sequencing to assess whether each TCR beta V gene segment acted as functional or pseudogenic. Donor age, sex, ethnicity and CMV serostatus were compiled together with the repertoire data. A later genetic analysis took genome-wide SNP genotypes for 398 of the 666 donors and used that subset as a discovery cohort. All discovery cohort repertoires had been generated on a single sequencing platform. Class I and class II HLA loci were covered by the typing at four-digit resolution. Typing coverage differed by locus: A, B, C, DRB1 and DQB1 were typed in about 629-640 donors, DQA1 in about 510, DPA1 in around 610, and DPB1 in 400 to 490. A handful of DR-DQ haplotypes were handled as single units for association and clustering because linkage in the cohort was strong. Among 350 to 400 genotyped donors of the cohort, an average of around 240,000 unique TCR beta nucleotide sequences were sequenced per donor, about a sixth of them non-productive.

The cohort consisted of approximately 670 healthy bone marrow donors. Cohort members were all nominally healthy when sampled, although unrecorded immune exposures were likely present. The donor tested CMV seronegative and was one of the 352 seronegative cohort members. A peripheral blood sample was provided by each donor, and peripheral blood mononuclear cells were used for TCR beta sequencing. The Qiagen DNeasy Blood Extraction Kit was used to extract genomic DNA from the blood cell samples. Overall study results and their limits: The authors suggested that the approach could potentially be extended to other disease states and immunological phenotypes. In this cohort, only TCR beta chains were sequenced, and detectable features were limited by the absence of alpha or paired-chain data. A cluster of highly shared sequence variants was judged likely to be a technical artifact of the sequencing pipeline. In vitro tests confirmed that a few of the cytomegalovirus-associated TCR beta chains recognize cytomegalovirus antigens. Strong co-occurrence of HLA alleles, especially DR and DQ, made assigning TCR associations to individual alleles difficult. A further reported finding was that TCR beta sequences accurately predicted the HLA-A and HLA-B alleles for most subjects in the first cohort. A later genetic analysis associated a missense DCLRE1C variant with V-gene and J-gene trimming of TCR beta chains, and an independent cohort replicated the association. Immune exposure information for the cohort was limited to CMV serostatus. In a later analysis, the rate of TCR association differed among HLA loci, with DRB1 alleles having the most associated TCRs and HLA-C alleles having the fewest. Presence/absence analyses assumed roughly uniform sequencing depth across donors, an assumption that may not hold. A later analysis found that most CMV-associated TCR beta chains appeared HLA-restricted, with HLA associations seemingly driven largely by CMV exposure. While some public TCRs were present in many individuals, most TCR sequences turned up only very rarely across donors. Linkage disequilibrium might explain the correlated functional status among segregating V segments, but an unknown experimental factor could not be excluded. A later analysis associated 15,000 to 20,000 TCR beta sequences with specific HLA alleles at a false discovery rate of 0.05. Because counts were too low, 15 to 20 rarely observed V segments, including chromosome 9 orphons, were excluded from the earlier analysis of several hundred of the donors. Because HLA typing was missing for some donors at each locus, association tests included only the typed subset. Because the 87-base-pair reads could not distinguish some IMGT-functional V segments, including TRBV6-2 and TRBV6-3, those segments were excluded. In a later genetic analysis, fewer N-insertions in productive TCRs were reported among donors in an Asian-associated ancestry cluster than the approximately 670-donor mean. The classifier was reported to diagnose cytomegalovirus status with high specificity and sensitivity in both the original and validation cohorts. The study gave a list of over 150 TCR beta chains associated with cytomegalovirus. Broadly in line with IMGT annotations, most TCR beta V segments showed up in productive rearrangements about 90% or about 30% of the time in an earlier analysis of a few hundred of the donors. In a later analysis, HLA-associated TCR beta chains were found to be more clonally expanded and to have lower generation probabilities than equally common non-associated chains. According to a later analysis, parvovirus B19, influenza, CMV and Epstein-Barr virus appeared linked to several top co-occurrence clusters.

The method behind the library was the immunoSEQ multiplex PCR assay. For the multiplex PCR, a mixture combining 60 forward primers for TCR Vbeta segments and 13 reverse primers for TCR Jbeta segments was used. The CDR3 region of rearranged TCR beta genes was amplified from genomic DNA with a multiplex PCR assay. Amplified TCR beta libraries were sequenced as 87-base-pair reads on the Illumina HiSeq System. In the source study's methods: A later analysis tallied around 80 million unique TCR beta chains across the 660 or so repertoires, and about 12 million of those chains were shared by two or more donors. Raw reads were error-corrected and collapsed into unique sequences by a nearest-neighbor algorithm in which closely related sequences were merged to remove PCR and sequencing errors. Alignment of CDR3 sequences to IMGT reference sequences was used to assign V, D and J gene segments. For a sequence to be retained, at least a six-nucleotide match to both a V gene segment and a J gene segment was required. Rearrangements were called productive when the CDR3 lacked stop codons and stayed in frame with V and J; all others were non-productive. Following IMGT convention, CDR3 was defined as the stretch from the second conserved V-encoded cysteine to the conserved J-encoded phenylalanine. In an earlier analysis of just under 600 of the donors, sequences lacking an unambiguous match to a single V gene segment were excluded. An earlier analysis of 587 of the donors classified V segments as functional when productive rearrangements were above 56.7% and as segregating when the standard deviation between donors was above 5%. A statistical classification framework was developed to diagnose cytomegalovirus status using the catalog of TCR beta chain sequences. In a later analysis, TCR nucleotide sequences were compared against IMGT/GENE-DB human TR gene sequences so that V and J genes could be assigned. A later analysis assigned CDR3 sequences and most-parsimonious VDJ recombination scenarios with the TCRdist pipeline. In a later analysis, each TCR beta chain was defined by its CDR3 amino acid sequence together with its V-gene family, and reads without a unique V-gene family were excluded. In a later analysis, 500 to 700 highly shared, low-generation-probability nucleotide sequences were removed to address suspected cross-contamination and a sequencing artifact. A later analysis calculated a clonal expansion index for each public chain from normalized within-repertoire ranks of inferred template counts. In a later analysis, generation probabilities were computed using a VDJ recombination model fitted to out-of-frame rearrangements, and the results were checked against IGoR. Hypergeometric tests were used in a later analysis to score TCR-TCR, TCR-HLA and TCR-CMV co-occurrence, with a repertoire-size bias correction applied to the TCR pairs. A later analysis estimated false discovery rates by permuting HLA or CMV assignments 20 times. A later analysis grouped co-occurring TCRs with DBSCAN, adding TCRdist sequence similarity when clustering within HLA-allele-positive subsets. Repertoires with fewer than 30,000 or more than 120,000 public chains were left out of co-occurrence clustering, as were five repertoires with anomalous nucleotide sharing. TCRdb obtained this table from immuneACCESS and retained in-frame rearrangements with V and J assigned. These tables miss some clones; where compared with another copy, unresolved V genes account for less than half of the shortfall, and the remainder is unexplained. V, J and clone size were drawn from that table, and D and trimming were deduced from the DNA. This sample gives 190,000 or so clones in total; roughly four fifths of them show up just once. The top ten hold over 1.5% of the sample.

The germline V end is reduced by 5 bases and the J end by 4 bases; junction bases left unmatched: 8. The CDR3, cysteine through phenylalanine, is 15 amino acids long. Only the CDR3 portion is preserved as DNA: 45 bases, with reading frame beginning at the first base. From the germline V gene, CDR1 is SGHVS and CDR2 is FQNEAQ. On this clone itself: Its target antigen remains unknown. Per-base quality was not reported, and no clone a single base away is much larger than it.

The clonotype comes from a man aged 50 or older in good health and CMV-seronegative. Specimen: PBMCs. In this chain, TRBV7-8 is recombined with TRBJ1-1; 9 bases in between match TRBD1. The nucleotide sequence is TGTGCCAGCAGCGGACAGGGGCCAAGACCCACTGAAGCTTTCTTT. Its translation reads: CASSGQGPRPTEAFF.